This TCR beta chain was recorded in a study of cytomegalovirus exposure and HLA in healthy donors (dated by TCRdb to 2016 to 2017). Concerning the study at large: An earlier analysis of several hundred of the donors reported 276 Gb of sequence data and 117 million unique TCR beta sequences obtained from around 170 million T cells. Roughly 300 gigabases of sequencing data and some 85 million unique TCR sequences were included in an early release covering 550 to 800 HLA-typed donors. The genetic ancestry cluster associated with self-reported Caucasian donors included about 81% of the 300 to 400 genotyped donors. The aim of the study was to test whether cataloging public T cell receptors could identify signatures of past pathogen exposure. The T cell repertoires of 666 subjects were profiled by immunosequencing and related to cytomegalovirus serostatus. A separate validation cohort of 90 to 150 different subjects was used in addition to the roughly 620-subject first cohort. High-throughput TCR immunosequencing, statistical association of individual TCRs with disease status, and machine learning were combined to predict cytomegalovirus infection status. A later analysis re-examined previously published TCR beta repertoires from 600 to 700 donors and added high-resolution HLA genotyping to investigate patterns of TCR occurrence. Rather than using new phenotypic data, the later analysis identified candidate immune exposures from TCR beta sequences and from how often those sequences occurred across donors. In an earlier analysis of roughly 600 of the donors, high-throughput TCR beta sequencing was used to judge whether each TCR beta V gene segment behaved as functional or pseudogenic. Alongside the repertoire data, information on donor age, sex, ethnicity and CMV serostatus was compiled. A later genetic analysis used genome-wide SNP genotypes for about 55% of the 666 donors, treating that subset as a discovery cohort. Every repertoire in the discovery cohort had been generated on one and the same sequencing platform. Class I and class II HLA loci were covered by the typing at four-digit resolution. Typing coverage differed by locus: A, B, C, DRB1 and DQB1 were typed in roughly 629-630 donors, DQA1 in about 500, DPA1 in 600 to 610, and DPB1 in approximately 450. Because of strong linkage in the cohort, roughly 5 DR-DQ haplotypes were treated as single units for association and clustering. On average, over 200,000 unique TCR beta nucleotide sequences were sequenced per donor among several hundred genotyped donors of the cohort, with roughly 18% of those sequences being non-productive. What the study reported, not specific to this receptor: A few of the identified cytomegalovirus-associated TCR beta chains were confirmed in vitro to be specific for cytomegalovirus antigens. Several of the top co-occurrence clusters appeared to be linked to parvovirus B19, influenza, CMV and Epstein-Barr virus, according to a later analysis. According to the authors, the approach could potentially be generalized to other disease states and immunological phenotypes. In a later analysis, the rate of TCR association differed among HLA loci, with DRB1 alleles having the most associated TCRs and HLA-C alleles having the fewest. When HLA alleles, especially DR and DQ, strongly co-occurred, TCR associations were difficult to assign to individual alleles. Sequencing depth was assumed to be roughly uniform across donors in the presence/absence analyses, though that assumption may not hold. A total of 164 TCR beta chains were listed by the study as associated with cytomegalovirus. In a later genetic analysis, fewer N-insertions in productive TCRs were reported among donors in an Asian-associated ancestry cluster than the approximately 630-donor mean. Immune exposure information for the cohort was limited to CMV serostatus. Cytomegalovirus status was reported to be diagnosed by the classifier with high specificity and sensitivity in both the original and validation cohorts. An association between a missense DCLRE1C variant and V-gene and J-gene trimming of TCR beta chains was found in a later genetic analysis and replicated in an independent cohort. This cohort had only TCR beta chains sequenced, and the lack of alpha or paired-chain data limited which features could be detected. Fewer than 20 rarely observed V segments, including chromosome 9 orphons, were excluded from the earlier analysis of some 590 of the donors because counts were too low. The 87-base-pair reads could not distinguish some IMGT-functional V segments, including TRBV6-2 and TRBV6-3, so those segments were excluded. Correlated functional status among segregating V segments might reflect linkage disequilibrium, but an unknown experimental factor could not be ruled out. Most TCR sequences were observed very rarely across donors, whereas some public TCRs were present in many individuals. Most CMV-associated TCR beta chains appeared to be HLA-restricted in a later analysis, and the HLA associations seemed to be driven largely by CMV exposure. A later analysis associated 15,000 to 20,000 TCR beta sequences with specific HLA alleles at a false discovery rate of 0.05. A further reported finding was that TCR beta sequences accurately predicted the HLA-A and HLA-B alleles for most subjects in the first cohort. A cluster of highly shared sequence variants was judged likely to be a technical artifact of the sequencing pipeline. Because some donors lacked HLA typing at each locus, the association tests relied only on the typed subset. In an earlier analysis of about 540 of the donors, most TCR beta V segments were observed in productive rearrangements about 87% or about 30% of the time, broadly matching IMGT annotations. Compared with equally common non-associated chains, HLA-associated TCR beta chains in a later analysis were more clonally expanded and had lower generation probabilities.

Germline trimming: 10 bases from V, 5 bases from J; junction bases outside gene matches: 8. CDR1 and CDR2, per the germline V gene (reference sequence), are LNHDA and SQIVND. The CDR3 has 12 amino acids, counting the end cysteine and phenylalanine. Just CDR3 DNA is preserved here, 36 bases in frame from base 1. On this clone: This receptor's antigen is unknown. Within one base of it there is no much larger clone, and no base qualities were kept.

The method was the immunoSEQ multiplex PCR assay. For the multiplex PCR, a mixture combining 60 forward primers for TCR Vbeta segments and 13 reverse primers for TCR Jbeta segments was used. The CDR3 region of rearranged TCR beta genes was amplified from genomic DNA with a multiplex PCR assay. Amplified TCR beta libraries were sequenced as 87-base-pair reads on the Illumina HiSeq System. As for the authors' bioinformatics: A later analysis tallied 70 million to 100 million unique TCR beta chains across the roughly 610 repertoires, and about 10 million of those chains were shared by two or more donors. Raw reads were error-corrected and collapsed into unique sequences by a nearest-neighbor algorithm in which closely related sequences were merged to remove PCR and sequencing errors. V, D and J gene segments were assigned by aligning CDR3 sequences to IMGT reference sequences. Each retained sequence needed at least a six-nucleotide match to both a V gene segment and a J gene segment. Rearrangements were called productive when the CDR3 lacked stop codons and stayed in frame with V and J; all others were non-productive. Following IMGT convention, CDR3 was defined as the stretch from the second conserved V-encoded cysteine to the conserved J-encoded phenylalanine. In an earlier analysis of roughly 580 of the donors, sequences lacking an unambiguous match to a single V gene segment were excluded. In an earlier analysis of approximately 590 of the donors, a V segment was called functional when productive rearrangements were above 56.7%, and segregating when the standard deviation between donors exceeded 5%. A statistical classification framework was built to diagnose cytomegalovirus status from the catalog of TCR beta chain sequences. V and J gene assignment, in a later analysis, came from comparing TCR nucleotide sequences with IMGT/GENE-DB human TR gene sequences. In a later analysis, CDR3 sequences and most-parsimonious VDJ recombination scenarios were assigned using the TCRdist pipeline. In a later analysis, each TCR beta chain was defined by its CDR3 amino acid sequence together with its V-gene family, and reads lacking a unique V-gene family were excluded. As a way to deal with suspected cross-contamination and a sequencing artifact, a later analysis dropped under 600 nucleotide sequences that were highly shared and had low generation probability. In a later analysis, a clonal expansion index was calculated for each public chain from normalized within-repertoire ranks of inferred template counts. In a later analysis, generation probabilities were computed with a VDJ recombination model fitted to out-of-frame rearrangements, and the resulting probabilities were checked against IGoR. In a later analysis, hypergeometric tests were used to score TCR-TCR, TCR-HLA and TCR-CMV co-occurrence, with a repertoire-size bias correction applied to TCR pairs. To estimate false discovery rates, a later analysis permuted the HLA or CMV assignments 20 times. In a later analysis, co-occurring TCRs were grouped with DBSCAN, and TCRdist sequence similarity was added when clustering was performed within HLA-allele-positive subsets. Repertoires with fewer than 30,000 or more than 120,000 public chains were left out of co-occurrence clustering, as were about five repertoires with anomalous nucleotide sharing. Imported from immuneACCESS, the table was reduced by TCRdb to in-frame sequences with V and J called. These copies leave out some clones; in studies compared against another copy, an unresolved V gene accounts for under half, and the cause of the remainder is not known. V and J calls plus clone size are reproduced from that table; the DNA served to infer D and trimming. The table for this sample lists 95,000 to 100,000 clones; approximately 76% of them were counted only once. Clones ranked in the top ten supply around 20% of the sample.

In total, roughly 670 healthy bone marrow donors made up the cohort. All cohort members were sampled while nominally healthy, although unrecorded immune exposures were likely present. The donor tested CMV seropositive, placing the donor among the 290 or so seropositive members of the cohort. Every donor gave a peripheral blood sample, and the peripheral blood mononuclear cells from that sample were used for TCR beta sequencing. Genomic DNA extraction from the blood cell samples was performed with the Qiagen DNeasy Blood Extraction Kit. The chain joins TRBV19 to TRBJ2-7; 7 bases in the junction line up with TRBD2. The sequenced sample consisted of PBMCs. This sequence originates from a woman aged 55-69 years in good health and CMV-seropositive. DNA sequence: TGTGCCATTTCAGCGGGGATTCACGAGCAGTACTTC. This yields the protein CAISAGIHEQYF. Joined to the reference TRBV19 and TRBJ2-7 proteins, this CDR3 gives the full variable domain: DGGITQSPKYLFRKEGQNVTLSCEQNLNHDAMYWYRQDPGQGLRLIYYSQIVNDFQKGDIAEGYSVSREKKESFPLTVTSAQKNPTAFYLCAISAGIHEQYFGPGTRLTVT.